The 24 T cell receptor beta chains below come from one sample, sequenced in a study of OX40 agonist ivuxolimab in advanced cancers. Data came from immunoSEQ multiplex PCR; TCRdb stores just in-frame clones and leaves some out. The table records approximately 91,000 clones, 80% to 90% of them present only once. Sequencing used CD4+ or CD8+ T cells sorted from blood, obtained in a trial of the OX40 agonist ivuxolimab. Receptor source: an adult with an advanced solid tumor such as melanoma, head and neck, liver or kidney cancer.

The chain recombines TRBV5-1 with TRBJ2-5; 16 nucleotides agree with TRBD2. This CDR3 region has 15 residues. Looked up from germline, CDR1 is SGHRS and CDR2 is YFSETQ. The V segment lost 3 bases and the J segment 5 bases; nucleotides outside the gene matches: 1. CDR3 in amino acids: CASSWGLAGGETQYF. The CDR3 coding sequence is TGCGCCAGCAGCTGGGGACTAGCGGGGGGGGAGACCCAGTACTTC.

The chain employs TRBV5-1 and TRBJ2-5; D may correspond to TRBD1 or TRBD2 (6 bases each). There are 14 residues in the CDR3. The V end was cut by 0 bases, the J end by 5 bases, with 11 bases between. CDR1 and CDR2 (germline): SGHRS, YFSETQ. The CDR3 loop reads CASSLEGGAETQYF. The CDR3 DNA is TGCGCCAGCAGCTTGGAGGGGGGAGCGGAGACCCAGTACTTC.

The CDR3: CASSAPPVTDTQYF. CDR3 sequence (DNA): TGTGCCAGCAGCGCCCCCCCGGTGACAGATACGCAGTATTTT. This rearrangement joins TRBV27 to TRBJ2-3; D is ambiguous. Trimming took 6 bases from V and 3 from J, leaving 13 bases between them. CDR1 is MNHEY, CDR2 SMNVEV, per germline (reference sequence). This CDR3 has 14 residues.

J is TRBJ2-7 and V is TRBV11-1; 7 nucleotides align to TRBD1. V dropped 5 bases and J dropped 0; count of bases not matched to a gene: 4. Germline V gene data show CDR1 as SGHAT and CDR2 as FQDESV (reference sequence). The CDR3 is 14 amino acids. CDR3 region: CASSPRTGSYEQYF. The CDR3 region has the DNA TGTGCCAGCAGCCCAAGGACAGGCTCCTACGAGCAGTACTTC.

The chain is built from TRBV5-1 and TRBJ2-7, with unresolved D. V dropped 0 bases and J dropped 2 bases, with 18 bases sitting between them. The CDR3 runs 17 residues. The germline V gene has CDR1 SGHRS and CDR2 YFSETQ. The CDR3 DNA follows: TGCGCCAGCAGCTTGGCCCCGCGGCGAGGAGCAACCTACGAGCAGTACTTC. This gives the protein CASSLAPRRGATYEQYF. The full variable domain, in which reference TRBV5-1 and TRBJ2-7 provide the parts outside the CDR3, is KAGVTQTPRYLIKTRGQQVTLSCSPISGHRSVSWYQQTPGQGLQFLFEYFSETQRNKGNFPGRFSGRQFSNSRSEMNVSTLELGDSALYLCASSLAPRRGATYEQYFGPGTRLTVT.

The chain is built from TRBV5-1 and TRBJ2-1, with D perhaps being TRBD1 or TRBD2 (6 bases each). This CDR3 contains 13 residues. Per the germline V gene, CDR1 is SGHRS and CDR2 is YFSETQ. V lost 2 bases and J 7 bases, leaving 10 bases between the germline ends. The CDR3 reads CASSFKGGNEQFF. CDR3 DNA sequence: TGCGCCAGCAGCTTTAAAGGGGGGAATGAGCAGTTCTTC.

The rearrangement joins TRBV10-1 to TRBJ2-2; no clear D gene. Trimming shortened V by 0 bases and J by 6 bases, and 17 bases separated the two germline ends. The CDR3 spans 17 residues. The germline V gene encodes CDR1 WNHNN and CDR2 SYGVQD (reference sequence). This CDR3 is CASSESRAESGPGELFF. For the CDR3, the DNA is TGCGCCAGCAGTGAGTCAAGGGCCGAGTCGGGTCCCGGGGAGCTGTTTTTT.

J is TRBJ1-3 and V is TRBV2; possible D gene TRBD1, 5 bases. The CDR3 loop spans 15 amino acids. Trimming stripped 5 bases from V and 3 bases from J, with 14 bases between. Germline V gene lookup returns CDR1 SNHLY and CDR2 FYNNEI. The CDR3 spells CASSWTIRNGNTIYF. The CDR3, as DNA: TGTGCCAGCAGTTGGACAATCCGTAATGGAAACACCATATATTTT.

The V gene is TRBV10-3, the J gene TRBJ2-7; D is unclear. The CDR3 runs to 12 residues. Germline-derived CDR1 and CDR2 are ENHRY and SYGVKD. V dropped 3 bases and J dropped 3 bases, with 6 bases sitting between them. The CDR3 region is CAISEMSYEQYF. CDR3 bases: TGTGCCATCAGTGAAATGAGCTACGAGCAGTACTTC.

The CDR3 DNA reads TGCGCCAGCAGCTTGGGAGGGACGAGGGATACGCAGTATTTT. It codes for CASSLGGTRDTQYF. The V call is TRBV5-1, the J call TRBJ2-3, with D perhaps given as TRBD1 or TRBD2 (5 bases each). Trimming removed 0 bases from V and 6 bases from J, with 11 bases in between. CDR1 and CDR2 (germline): SGHRS, YFSETQ. This CDR3 contains 14 residues.

V is TRBV19 and J is TRBJ1-4; D gene unclear. Germline V gene data show CDR1 as LNHDA and CDR2 as SQIVND (reference sequence). The V and J ends lost 4 bases and 2 bases respectively, with 14 bases between them. This CDR3 spans 16 amino acids. DNA for the CDR3: TGTGCCAGTAGTAGCCGGCCAGGCTCTACTAATGAAAAACTGTTTTTT. Translating gives CASSSRPGSTNEKLFF.

The chain is built from TRBV6-1 and TRBJ1-5; no firm D call. Germline CDR1 and CDR2: MNHNS and SASEGT. V was trimmed by 8 bases and J by 7 bases, leaving 18 bases between them. The CDR3 extends over 14 amino acids. CDR3 nucleotides: TGTGCCAGCCCTTCACCGGGCGAGGGACAGCCCCAGCATTTT. Protein: CASPSPGEGQPQHF.

The rearrangement uses TRBV15 and TRBJ1-1; D may be TRBD1 (5 bases). Germline CDR1 LNHNV, CDR2 YYDKDF (reference sequence). V dropped 0 bases and J dropped 6 bases, with 20 bases sitting between them. This CDR3 contains 17 residues. CDR3 in amino acids: CATSRDRVGGLGAEAFF. For the CDR3, the DNA is TGTGCCACCAGCAGAGATAGGGTGGGAGGGCTAGGGGCTGAAGCTTTCTTT.

This clone was recorded once. This chain links TRBV2 with TRBJ1-5; D uncertain. The CDR3 sequence is 13 residues long. Germline CDR1 and CDR2: SNHLY and FYNNEI. The V gene lost 1 base and the J gene lost 5 bases, with 6 bases spanning the gap. CDR3 sequence (DNA): TGTGCCAGCAGTGAAGACGGCCATCAGCCCCAGCATTTT. Its protein product is CASSEDGHQPQHF. Full variable domain (remainder filled in from reference TRBV2 and TRBJ1-5): EPEVTQTPSHQVTQMGQEVILRCVPISNHLYFYWYRQILGQKVEFLVSFYNNEISEKSEIFDDQFSVERPDGSNFTLKIRSTKLEDSAMYFCASSEDGHQPQHFGDGTRLSIL.

The chain recombines TRBV7-8 with TRBJ2-5; tentatively, D is TRBD1 (5 bases). Per germline, CDR1 SGHVS and CDR2 FQNEAQ. Trimming cost V 5 bases and J 2 bases, with 9 bases left between them. This CDR3 is built from 13 residues. In nucleotides, the CDR3 is TGTGCCAGCAGCGTTAGGGGACAAGAGACCCAGTACTTC. Protein sequence: CASSVRGQETQYF.

This clone was observed a few times. This chain links TRBV5-6 with TRBJ1-5, with TRBD1 matching 7 bases. Germline V gene lookup returns CDR1 SGHDT and CDR2 YYEEEE. This CDR3 comprises 17 residues. The V segment lost 4 bases and the J segment 2 bases; nucleotides outside the gene matches: 12. The CDR3 reads CASSQTMTGLGNQPQHF. The CDR3 DNA sequence: TGTGCCAGCAGCCAAACGATGACAGGGTTGGGCAATCAGCCCCAGCATTTT.

This chain uses TRBV18 with TRBJ2-2, with 8 bases aligning to TRBD1. The CDR3 consists of 17 residues. The V and J ends lost 0 bases and 5 bases, in that order; junction bases with no gene match: 8. Germline V gene lookup returns CDR1 KGHSH and CDR2 LQKENI. In DNA, the CDR3 is TGTGCCAGCTCACCACCGTCCCAGGGGGCGCGAACCGGGGAGCTGTTTTTT. Translated, it gives CASSPPSQGARTGELFF.

This clone was counted only a few times. The V and J genes are TRBV29-1 and TRBJ1-3; D unclear. Germline V gene data show CDR1 as SQVTM and CDR2 as ANQGSEA. With 3 bases removed from V and 0 bases from J, the gap between germline ends came to 9 bases. The CDR3 has 14 residues. In DNA form, the CDR3 reads TGCAGCGTTGATGTCACGGGCTCTGGAAACACCATATATTTT. Translating gives CSVDVTGSGNTIYF.

The rearrangement joins TRBV7-2 to TRBJ1-1; D ambiguous. Germline V gives CDR1 SGHTA, CDR2 FQGNSA. Trimming stripped 7 bases from V and 7 bases from J, with 10 bases between. This CDR3 is built from 11 residues. The CDR3 here is CASTRILEAFF. CDR3 DNA sequence: TGTGCCAGCACCCGGATCCTTGAAGCTTTCTTT.

The chain couples TRBV7-2 to TRBJ1-4, with no clear D. Per germline, CDR1 SGHTA and CDR2 FQGNSA. V lost 4 bases and J lost 2, with 11 bases in between. The CDR3 consists of 15 residues. CDR3 amino acids: CASSSVPGTNEKLFF. The CDR3 DNA follows: TGTGCCAGCAGCTCTGTACCGGGGACTAATGAAAAACTGTTTTTT.

The chain couples TRBV28 to TRBJ1-5; D is ambiguous. The V gene's germline CDR1 is MDHEN and CDR2 SYDVKM. V gave up 6 bases and J gave up 7 bases, with 13 bases separating them. This CDR3 contains 13 residues. This CDR3 reads CASRRMGGQPQHF. The CDR3 DNA sequence: TGTGCCAGCAGACGTATGGGAGGGCAGCCCCAGCATTTT.

The chain combines TRBV30 with TRBJ2-5; 8 bases fit TRBD1. V was pared by 3 bases and J by 5 bases, with 2 bases of the junction left unmatched. Germline assignment: CDR1 GTSNPN and CDR2 SVGIG (reference sequence). The CDR3 runs 12 residues. The CDR3 nucleotides read TGTGCCTGGAGGACAGGGGTTGAGACCCAGTACTTC. Translating gives CAWRTGVETQYF.

V is TRBV30 and J is TRBJ1-6; perhaps TRBD1 as D (5 bases). This CDR3 is 12 amino acids long. The germline gives CDR1 GTSNPN, CDR2 SVGIG (reference sequence). Trimming took 6 bases from V and 10 from J, leaving 13 bases between them. The DNA for the CDR3 is TGTGCCTGCAGAGGGGTTTACTCACCCCTCCACTTT. Translated: CACRGVYSPLHF. The whole variable domain, remainder taken from reference TRBV30 and TRBJ1-6, is SQTIHQWPATLVQPVGSPLSLECTVEGTSNPNLYWYRQAAGRGLQLLFYSVGIGQISSEVPQNLSASRPQDRQFILSSKKLLLSDSGFYLCACRGVYSPLHFGNGTRLTVT.

V usage is TRBV11-2 and J usage is TRBJ2-5, with D uncertain. This CDR3 is built from 15 residues. Germline CDR1 SGHAT, CDR2 FQNNGV. The ends were cut back, 5 bases at V and 5 bases at J, with 18 bases in the middle. CDR3: CASSQVDAEWETQYF. The CDR3 DNA reads TGTGCCAGCAGCCAAGTCGACGCGGAGTGGGAGACCCAGTACTTC.